These 19 T cell receptor beta chains were sequenced from one sample in a study of T cell repertoires in cytomegalovirus infection. No antigens are known for them. A single record per CDR3 protein comes from TCRdb applying MiXCR to the reads. Of some 920,000 distinct CDR3 sequences in the sample, approximately 31% were seen once. Sample: cultured CD8+ T cells from PBMCs, taken from culture after CMV antigen stimulation. The origin of the receptors is a human donor in good health (CMV status not recorded). Some clones in this sample may be carry-over from other donors' samples.

This clonotype appeared many times. The V and J genes are TRBV7-9 and TRBJ2-4; tentative D call: TRBD1 (6 bases). The length of the CDR3 is 14 residues. Germline loops: CDR1 SEHNR, CDR2 FQNEAQ (reference sequence). V was clipped by 6 bases and J by 7 bases, with 16 bases between them. The CDR3, as DNA: TGTGCCAGCAGTTACGGGACAACGGAGAACATTCAGTACTTC. Its translation: CASSYGTTENIQYF.

The sample holds a few counts of this clonotype. The V call is TRBV6-5, the J call TRBJ2-1; 9 bases align to TRBD1. This CDR3 is built from 16 residues. V dropped 2 bases and J dropped 0; count of bases not matched to a gene: 2. Germline lookup yields CDR1 MNHEY and CDR2 SVGAGI. In nucleotides, the CDR3 is TGTGCCAGCAGTTACGGGACAGGGCGCTCCTACAATGAGCAGTTCTTC. Amino acids: CASSYGTGRSYNEQFF.

Comments on this clonotype: Possible read error: a much larger clone is one base away. The chain links TRBV7-9 to TRBJ2-2; TRBD1 is a possible D gene (5 bases). The CDR3 runs to 14 residues. The germline CDR1 and CDR2 sequences are SEHNR and FQNEAQ (reference sequence). CDR3 region: CTSSFVGAIGELFF. Here the CDR3 DNA reads TGTACCAGCAGCTTTGTAGGGGCCATCGGGGAGCTGTTTTTT.

This clonotype has a count of ten or more. V is TRBV6-2 or TRBV6-3 and J is TRBJ2-7, with D possibly matching TRBD2 (6 bases). The CDR3 consists of 16 residues. Germline V gene sequence: CDR1 MNHEY, CDR2 SVGEGT. Trimming removed 0 bases at V and 2 bases at J, with 14 bases between. Written as DNA, the CDR3 is TGTGCCAGCAGTTACTCTGACGGTGGAGGGCCCTACGAGCAGTACTTC. It translates to CASSYSDGGGPYEQYF.

This clonotype was recorded at least ten times. The J gene is TRBJ2-7, the V gene TRBV6-9; D is unclear. Between the trimmed V and J ends, which lost 2 bases and 3 bases, there was a span of 8 bases. The CDR3 extends over 13 amino acids. The germline V gene encodes CDR1 MNHGY and CDR2 SVAAGI. CDR3 in DNA: TGTGCCAGCAGTTATGCCCGAGGCTACGAGCAGTACTTC. Amino acids: CASSYARGYEQYF.

This clonotype was counted between two and nine times. V is TRBV7-8 and J is TRBJ1-1, with D perhaps matching TRBD1 (5 bases). Deletions cut 0 bases from V and 4 bases from J, with 15 bases between. The CDR3 is 16 residues long. Germline values: CDR1 SGHVS, CDR2 FQNEAQ. The CDR3 bases are TGTGCCAGCAGCTTAGCCCCCAACGGGGGGAGCACTGAAGCTTTCTTT. Translated: CASSLAPNGGSTEAFF. Supplemented by reference TRBV7-8 and TRBJ1-1, the full variable domain reads GAGVSQSPRYKVAKRGQDVALRCDPISGHVSLFWYQQALGQGPEFLTYFQNEAQLDKSGLPSDRFFAERPEGSVSTLKIQRTQQEDSAVYLCASSLAPNGGSTEAFFGQGTRLTVV.

At least ten counts were recorded for this clonotype. The chain joins TRBV7-2 to TRBJ2-3; no reliable D call. The CDR3 consists of 14 residues. Germline V CDR1 and CDR2: SGHTA, FQGNSA. V shed 7 bases and J shed 2 bases, with 13 bases lying between them. The CDR3 protein is CASINPVYTDTQYF. The CDR3 DNA sequence: TGTGCCAGCATCAACCCCGTCTACACAGATACGCAGTATTTT.

This clonotype was detected only a few times. The rearrangement uses TRBV6-5 and TRBJ2-3, with TRBD1 matching 7 bases. CDR1 is MNHEY and CDR2 is SVGAGI in the germline V gene. The trim removed 6 bases at V and 7 bases at J, leaving 7 bases unmatched. The CDR3 is 13 amino acids. CDR3 DNA sequence: TGTGCCAGCAGCTCGACAGGGTTGAATACGCAGTATTTT. Its translation: CASSSTGLNTQYF.

Many counts were recorded for this clonotype. The chain joins TRBV7-8 to TRBJ2-1, with 9 bases lining up with TRBD1. The CDR3 consists of 17 residues. Germline CDR1 and CDR2: SGHVS and FQNEAQ. J lost 3 bases, V lost 8 bases, and 14 bases had no gene match. In nucleotides, the CDR3 is TGTGCCAGCCAGGATCCGGGACAGGGCCGTTTCTACAATGAGCAGTTCTTC. Protein product: CASQDPGQGRFYNEQFF.

This clonotype has a count of ten or more. The J gene is TRBJ2-5, the V gene TRBV7-9; D is tentatively TRBD1 or TRBD2 (5 bases each). Germline CDR1 reads SEHNR; CDR2 reads FQNEAQ (reference sequence). Trimming left V 6 bases short and J 0 bases short, with 14 bases between. The CDR3 has 15 amino acids. The CDR3 spells CASSTPGPHQETQYF. In DNA, the CDR3 is TGTGCCAGCAGTACTCCGGGACCCCACCAAGAGACCCAGTACTTC.

In its sample, this clonotype was seen a few times. The chain couples TRBV27 to TRBJ1-6, with no clear D. Germline values: CDR1 MNHEY, CDR2 SMNVEV (reference sequence). Trimming removed 2 bases at V and 11 bases at J, with 13 bases between. The CDR3 is 14 amino acids. CDR3 nucleotides: TGTGCCAGCAGTTTAGCCCGCGGTGATACACCCCTCCACTTT. Its translation is CASSLARGDTPLHF.

This clonotype was counted a few times. The J gene is TRBJ2-7, the V gene TRBV6-5; a weak D match, TRBD1 (6 bases). Trimming took 2 bases from V and 12 from J, leaving 20 bases between them. The CDR3 is made up of 14 amino acids. Germline-derived CDR1 and CDR2 are MNHEY and SVGAGI. CDR3 nucleotides: TGTGCCAGCAGTTACCTCGGACAGCTCAACGTCCTGTACTTC. This codes for CASSYLGQLNVLYF.

Concerning this clonotype itself: A much bigger clone sits one base away, suggesting this may be a read error. The chain joins TRBV7-8 to TRBJ1-4; D might be TRBD1 (5 bases). The CDR3 is made up of 21 amino acids. Germline V gene data show CDR1 as SGHVS and CDR2 as FQNEAQ. CDR3 sequence: CTSSRPSSGPQGPHYGEKLFF. CDR3 DNA: TGTACCAGCAGCCGCCCTTCGTCGGGGCCTCAAGGTCCCCATTATGGCGAAAAACTGTTTTTT.

In this sample, this clonotype turned up once. The genes are TRBV28 and TRBJ2-7; 7 bases are a match to TRBD2. CDR1 is MDHEN, CDR2 SYDVKM, per germline. The CDR3 contains 14 residues. The trim removed 0 bases at V and 7 bases at J, leaving 6 bases unmatched. Here the CDR3 reads CASSLWRGSGEQYV. CDR3 DNA: TGTGCCAGCAGTTTATGGCGGGGGTCTGGGGAGCAGTACGTC.

The genes are TRBV6-8 and TRBJ1-1; no reliable D call. The germline gives CDR1 MNHGY, CDR2 SAAAGT. The V and J ends lost 3 bases and 0 bases respectively, with 8 bases between them. This CDR3 comprises 14 residues. The CDR3 protein is CASSYQLMNTEAFF. Here the CDR3 DNA reads TGTGCCAGCAGTTATCAGTTAATGAACACTGAAGCTTTCTTT.

The chain employs TRBV12-3 or TRBV12-4 and TRBJ1-1; D is ambiguous. CDR3 length: 13 residues. V was cut by 6 bases and J by 1 base, with 9 bases left in between. The CDR3 coding sequence is TGTGCCAGCAGGTTCGCAGGGAACACTGAAGCTTTCTTT. The encoded protein is CASRFAGNTEAFF.

This clonotype was detected only a few times. The genes are TRBV11-1 and TRBJ2-3, with D possibly matching TRBD2 (6 bases). Trimming left V 3 bases short and J 0 bases short, with 16 bases between. The CDR3 contains 17 residues. From germline, CDR1 is SGHAT and CDR2 FQDESV (reference sequence). CDR3 DNA sequence: TGTGCCAGCAGCTTCCTCCGGGACTCTCCTAGCACAGATACGCAGTATTTT. Translating gives CASSFLRDSPSTDTQYF.

The chain carries TRBV24-1 and TRBJ2-2; 8 bases map to TRBD1. Germline CDR1 reads KGHDR; CDR2 reads SFDVKD. Trimming took 3 bases from V and 0 from J; bases not matched to a gene: 8. This CDR3 comprises 18 residues. For the CDR3, the DNA is TGTGCCACCAGTGATCTTAGGGCCAGGGGGCCGAACACCGGGGAGCTGTTTTTT. It is translated as CATSDLRARGPNTGELFF.

The chain combines TRBV7-6 with TRBJ2-2, with D maybe TRBD2 (6 bases). The CDR3 has 12 residues. The germline V gene encodes CDR1 SGHVS and CDR2 FNYEAQ. The ends were cut back, 5 bases at V and 6 bases at J, with 7 bases in the middle. The chain's CDR3 is CASSRDSGELFF. The CDR3 nucleotides are TGTGCCAGCAGCCGGGACTCCGGGGAGCTGTTTTTT.